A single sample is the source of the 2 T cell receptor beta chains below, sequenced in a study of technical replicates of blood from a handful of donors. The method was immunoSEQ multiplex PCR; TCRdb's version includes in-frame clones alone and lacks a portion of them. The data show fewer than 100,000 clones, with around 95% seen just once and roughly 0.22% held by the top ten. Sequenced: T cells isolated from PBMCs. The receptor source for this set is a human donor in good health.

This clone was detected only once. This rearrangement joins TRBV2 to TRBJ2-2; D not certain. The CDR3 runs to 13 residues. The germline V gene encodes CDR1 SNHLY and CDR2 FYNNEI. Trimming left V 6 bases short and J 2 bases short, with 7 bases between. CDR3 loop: CASREINTGELFF. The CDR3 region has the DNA TGTGCCAGCAGGGAAATAAACACCGGGGAGCTGTTTTTT.

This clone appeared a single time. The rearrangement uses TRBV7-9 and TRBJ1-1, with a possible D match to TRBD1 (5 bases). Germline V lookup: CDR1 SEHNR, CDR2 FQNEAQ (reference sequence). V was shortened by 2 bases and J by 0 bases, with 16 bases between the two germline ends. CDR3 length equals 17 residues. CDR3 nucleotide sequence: TGTGCCAGCAGCTTACAGGGATCGGTGGTCATGAACACTGAAGCTTTCTTT. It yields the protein CASSLQGSVVMNTEAFF.